This is a list of T cell receptor beta chains from one sample in a study of cytomegalovirus exposure and HLA in healthy donors. The assay was immunoSEQ multiplex PCR, and TCRdb's table has in-frame clones only and misses some. The sample has some 200,000 clones, 55% to 75% seen once. What was sequenced was PBMCs. These receptors originate from a man aged 40-55 years in good health and CMV-seropositive. Each CDR3 is given with its conserved first and last residue. Each record gives: J gene, V gene, D gene, clone size, CDR3 protein, CDR3 DNA. A D gene is named only where the DNA matches it firmly. A clone size is listed for some rows: how often the clone was seen (once, few, many), or a class if it is expanded.

TRBJ2-3	TRBV13	-	-	CASSLAGQGGLGDTQYF	TGTGCCAGCAGCTTGGCGGGTCAGGGGGGACTGGGTGATACGCAGTATTTT
TRBJ2-4	TRBV5-4	TRBD2	-	CASSLGLAEKNIQYF	TGTGCCAGCAGCCTGGGACTAGCGGAAAAAAACATTCAGTACTTC
TRBJ2-1	TRBV5-8	-	once	CASSLGHLYNEQFF	TGTGCCAGCAGCTTGGGACACCTTTACAATGAGCAGTTCTTC
TRBJ2-7	TRBV6-1	TRBD1	few	CASRRWGTGGEEQYF	TGTGCCAGCAGAAGATGGGGGACAGGGGGGGAAGAGCAGTACTTC
TRBJ1-1	TRBV6-5	TRBD1	-	CASSGRQGWNTEAFF	TGTGCCAGCAGTGGGAGACAGGGCTGGAACACTGAAGCTTTCTTT
TRBJ1-1	TRBV7-9	-	few	CTGAGVNTEAFF	TGTACCGGCGCAGGGGTGAACACTGAAGCTTTCTTT
TRBJ2-1	TRBV9	-	-	CASSVYSLNEQFF	TGTGCCAGCAGCGTATACAGCCTCAATGAGCAGTTCTTC
TRBJ1-3	TRBV2	TRBD1	-	CASSEAGTGLSGNTIYF	TGTGCCAGCAGTGAAGCGGGGACAGGGCTCTCTGGAAACACCATATATTTT
TRBJ1-1	TRBV11-2	-	-	CASSLRVGTEAFF	TGTGCCAGCAGCCTACGGGTGGGTACTGAAGCTTTCTTT
TRBJ1-3	TRBV5-4	-	-	CASMAGNSGNTIYF	TGTGCCAGTATGGCGGGAAACTCTGGAAACACCATATATTTT
TRBJ1-4	TRBV2	-	-	CASSVHIGEKLFF	TGTGCCAGCAGTGTTCATATTGGCGAAAAACTGTTTTTT
TRBJ2-3	TRBV5-3	-	-	CAITVGQQCTDTQYF	TGTGCCATCACGGTGGGGCAGCAGTGCACAGATACGCAGTATTTT
TRBJ1-1	TRBV27	-	-	CASSFQDKTEAFF	TGTGCCAGCAGTTTCCAGGACAAAACTGAAGCTTTCTTT
TRBJ2-5	TRBV5-4	TRBD1	-	CASSFQGVQTQYF	TGTGCCAGCAGCTTTCAGGGGGTACAGACCCAGTACTTC
TRBJ1-6	TRBV5-1	-	-	CASSPGAAENSPLHF	TGCGCCAGCAGCCCTGGTGCGGCAGAGAATTCACCCCTCCACTTT
TRBJ2-5	TRBV7-2	-	-	CASSLDRASLIQETQYF	TGTGCCAGCAGCTTAGACAGGGCCTCCCTTATCCAAGAGACCCAGTACTTC
TRBJ2-7	TRBV7-2	TRBD2	-	CASSLASGGLSNEQYF	TGTGCCAGCAGCTTGGCCAGCGGGGGGCTCTCTAACGAGCAGTACTTC
TRBJ1-1	TRBV7-9	-	-	CASSQPGMNTEAFF	TGTGCCAGCAGCCAGCCGGGAATGAACACTGAAGCTTTCTTT
TRBJ2-1	TRBV7-9	-	-	CSSSTTHRGGFNEQFF	TGTTCCAGCAGCACCACCCACAGGGGGGGTTTCAATGAGCAGTTCTTC
TRBJ1-3	TRBV27	-	-	CASSWRSSGNTIYF	TGTGCCAGCAGCTGGAGGAGCTCTGGAAACACCATATATTTT
TRBJ2-7	TRBV5-8	TRBD1	few	CASSLGTGAYEQYF	TGTGCCAGCAGCTTGGGGACAGGGGCCTACGAGCAGTACTTC
TRBJ2-3	TRBV2	-	-	CASKGGTDTQYF	TGTGCCAGCAAGGGGGGCACAGATACGCAGTATTTT
TRBJ1-4	TRBV19	-	once	CASSIDDYLLFF	TGTGCCAGTAGTATCGACGACTACTTGCTGTTTTTT
TRBJ2-7	TRBV2	TRBD2	-	CASRDRREPYEQYF	TGTGCCAGCAGGGATAGGCGGGAGCCCTACGAGCAGTACTTC
TRBJ2-1	TRBV9	TRBD2	-	CASSVASSGGYNEQFF	TGTGCCAGCAGCGTAGCTTCTAGCGGGGGGTACAATGAGCAGTTCTTC
TRBJ2-7	TRBV7-9	-	-	CASSTGGRLTGYEQYF	TGTGCCAGCAGCACCGGAGGCAGACTCACGGGCTACGAGCAGTACTTC
TRBJ1-6	TRBV28	-	-	CASSPISRVDSPLHF	TGTGCCAGCAGTCCGATCAGCAGGGTGGATTCACCCCTCCACTTT
TRBJ2-3	TRBV7-9	-	-	CSSSLESAGSDTQYF	TGTTCCAGCAGCTTAGAGTCGGCAGGGTCAGATACGCAGTATTTT
TRBJ2-3	TRBV7-2	TRBD1	-	CASSFGQGWSDTQYF	TGTGCCAGCAGCTTCGGACAGGGCTGGTCAGATACGCAGTATTTT
TRBJ2-3	TRBV19	-	-	CASSTADTQYF	TGTGCCAGTAGTACTGCAGATACGCAGTATTTT
TRBJ1-2	TRBV5-6	-	few	CASSAPEGPIYGYTF	TGTGCCAGCAGCGCGCCGGAGGGCCCCATCTATGGCTACACCTTC
TRBJ2-1	TRBV6-5	TRBD2	-	CASSPGTSGSYEQFF	TGTGCCAGCAGCCCCGGGACTAGCGGATCCTATGAGCAGTTCTTC
TRBJ2-7	TRBV11-2	-	-	CASSLVPGDEQYF	TGTGCCAGCAGCTTAGTTCCGGGGGACGAGCAGTACTTC
TRBJ2-3	TRBV2	TRBD2	once	CASSLPPGGGSTDTQYF	TGTGCCAGCAGTCTACCCCCCGGCGGGGGAAGCACAGATACGCAGTATTTT
TRBJ2-3	TRBV12-5	-	-	CASGFSGKEGVLMDTQYF	TGTGCTAGTGGTTTCTCAGGAAAAGAGGGGGTCTTAATGGATACGCAGTATTTT
TRBJ2-3	TRBV7-9	-	-	CASSPLHSPDTQYF	TGTGCCAGCAGCCCTCTTCATAGTCCGGATACGCAGTATTTT
TRBJ2-3	TRBV19	TRBD2	-	CASSIAASGGPPTSTDTQYF	TGTGCCAGTAGTATTGCGGCTAGCGGGGGGCCACCTACTAGCACAGATACGCAGTATTTT
TRBJ2-1	TRBV7-8	-	-	CASRTGAAGVTDEQFF	TGTGCCAGCCGGACAGGGGCAGCGGGGGTAACGGATGAGCAGTTCTTC
TRBJ1-1	TRBV6-6	-	-	CASRLLDREAFF	TGTGCCAGCAGACTCCTTGACAGGGAAGCTTTCTTT
TRBJ2-7	TRBV5-1	-	few	CASSLGQAPAEQYF	TGCGCCAGCAGCTTAGGCCAAGCGCCCGCCGAGCAGTACTTC
TRBJ2-2	TRBV21-1	-	-	CASSAGNTGELFF	TGTGCCAGCAGCGCAGGGAACACCGGGGAGCTGTTTTTT
TRBJ1-1	TRBV5-6	-	-	CASASDISTMNTEAFF	TGTGCCAGCGCCTCGGACATCTCGACGATGAACACTGAAGCTTTCTTT
TRBJ1-4	TRBV5-4	-	-	CASSLRRDNEKLFF	TGTGCCAGCAGCTTGAGGAGGGATAATGAAAAACTGTTTTTT
TRBJ1-1	TRBV5-6	-	-	CASSFRGRNTEAFF	TGTGCCAGCAGCTTCCGGGGGAGGAACACTGAAGCTTTCTTT
TRBJ1-6	TRBV4-2	-	-	CASSPGGSSYNSPLHF	TGTGCCAGCAGCCCCGGGGGGAGCTCCTATAATTCACCCCTCCACTTT
TRBJ1-4	TRBV7-8	TRBD1	few	CASSTRQGPSEKLFF	TGTGCCAGCAGCACCAGACAGGGACCTTCAGAAAAACTGTTTTTT
TRBJ1-2	TRBV6-6	-	few	CASSYSVGLYGYTF	TGTGCCAGCAGTTACTCAGTGGGACTCTATGGCTACACCTTC
TRBJ2-1	TRBV2	-	-	CASSERGGAYNEQFF	TGTGCCAGCAGTGAAAGGGGGGGCGCCTACAATGAGCAGTTCTTC
TRBJ1-2	TRBV19	TRBD1	-	CASSKAGGADGYTF	TGTGCCAGTAGTAAGGCAGGGGGCGCGGATGGCTACACCTTC
TRBJ2-3	TRBV7-3	TRBD2	few	CASSYSGASTDTQYF	TGTGCCAGCAGCTATAGCGGGGCAAGCACAGATACGCAGTATTTT
TRBJ2-7	TRBV7-3	TRBD1	-	CASSRQGDREQYF	TGTGCCAGCAGCAGACAGGGTGACCGCGAGCAGTACTTC